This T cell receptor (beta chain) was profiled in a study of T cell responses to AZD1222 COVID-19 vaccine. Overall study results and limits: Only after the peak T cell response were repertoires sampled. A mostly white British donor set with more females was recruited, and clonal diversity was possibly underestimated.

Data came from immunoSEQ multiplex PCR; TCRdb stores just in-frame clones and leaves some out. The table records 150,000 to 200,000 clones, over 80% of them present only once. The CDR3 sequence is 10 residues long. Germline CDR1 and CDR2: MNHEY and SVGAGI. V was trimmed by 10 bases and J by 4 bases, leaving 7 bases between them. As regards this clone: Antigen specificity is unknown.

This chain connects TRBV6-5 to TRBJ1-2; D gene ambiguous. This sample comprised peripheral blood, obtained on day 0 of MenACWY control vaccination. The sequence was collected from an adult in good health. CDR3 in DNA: TGTGCCACAGAACCCTATGGCTACACCTTC. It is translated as CATEPYGYTF.